The 7 T cell receptor beta chains below come from one sample, sequenced in a study of a mutant IDH1 vaccine in newly diagnosed glioma. The time point here: week 11, during vaccination. A single vaccine dose contained 300 ug of mutant IDH1 20-mer peptide, and topical imiquimod was used with it. Which antigens these TCRs recognize remains unknown. Clones were sequenced by immunoSEQ multiplex PCR, and TCRdb holds only the in-frame ones, with some missing. The table includes around 41,000 clones, 84% detected once. Here the sequenced sample was PBMCs, taken from a glioma patient whose treatment included an IDH1 peptide vaccine. Receptors originate from a man aged 35 to 55 with glioma.

The chain couples TRBV7-2 to TRBJ2-1, with 9 nucleotides matching TRBD2. After removal of 4 bases from V and 6 bases from J, the junction contained 10 bases not matched to a gene. Germline V gene data show CDR1 as SGHTA and CDR2 as FQGNSA. CDR3 length: 16 residues. The CDR3 sequence is CASSSSPGLASNEQFF. The CDR3 DNA follows: TGTGCCAGCAGCTCCTCCCCGGGACTAGCCTCCAATGAGCAGTTCTTC.

The CDR3 DNA sequence: TGCGCCAGCAGCTTGCGGTTAGCGACTAGGGAGCTGTTTTTT. This sequence encodes CASSLRLATRELFF. The V gene is TRBV5-1, the J gene TRBJ2-2; TRBD2 might be the D (5 bases). The germline V and J ends were trimmed by 1 base and 9 bases, with 13 bases remaining between them. CDR1 and CDR2 (germline): SGHRS, YFSETQ. This CDR3 region has 14 residues. Full variable domain (rest looked up from reference TRBV5-1 and TRBJ2-2): KAGVTQTPRYLIKTRGQQVTLSCSPISGHRSVSWYQQTPGQGLQFLFEYFSETQRNKGNFPGRFSGRQFSNSRSEMNVSTLELGDSALYLCASSLRLATRELFFGEGSRLTVL.

This sequence joins TRBV6-6 and TRBJ2-3; 7 nucleotides align to TRBD2. CDR1 and CDR2 (germline): MNHNY, SVGAGI (reference sequence). The junction had 9 bases not matched to a gene; V was cut back by 7 bases and J by 5 bases. The CDR3 runs 14 residues. The CDR3 DNA sequence: TGTGCCAGCATCGGGCGGGAGCTTGGAGATACGCAGTATTTT. This encodes CASIGRELGDTQYF.

This clone has only a few counts. The rearrangement joins TRBV29-1 to TRBJ1-1; TRBD1 agrees at 10 bases. Germline CDR1 and CDR2: SQVTM and ANQGSEA. The V and J ends lost 4 bases and 1 base, in that order; junction bases with no gene match: 6. CDR3 size: 15 residues. CDR3 sequence reads: CSVGGQGNKNTEAFF. DNA of the CDR3: TGCAGCGTTGGGGGACAGGGGAATAAGAACACTGAAGCTTTCTTT.

The V gene is TRBV6-5, the J gene TRBJ2-2; D not certain. The CDR3 consists of 15 residues. Germline V gene lookup returns CDR1 MNHEY and CDR2 SVGAGI. V was shortened by 0 bases and J by 6 bases, with 11 bases between the two germline ends. Written as DNA, the CDR3 is TGTGCCAGCAGTTACTCGGGCCAGGTAGCCGGGGAGCTGTTTTTT. Its translation is CASSYSGQVAGELFF.

V is TRBV29-1 and J is TRBJ2-1; 7 bases are a match to TRBD2. The trim removed 6 bases at V and 3 bases at J, leaving 11 bases unmatched. There are 15 residues in the CDR3. The germline V gene encodes CDR1 SQVTM and CDR2 ANQGSEA. The DNA for the CDR3 is TGCAGCGTGCCGGGGGGAGCTAGCGACTACAATGAGCAGTTCTTC. Amino acid sequence: CSVPGGASDYNEQFF.

The table lists this clone with a count of one. The CDR3 DNA is TGCGCCAGCAGCCAAGAAGTACCGGGTACTAGCCCCAATGAGCAGTTCTTC. It codes for CASSQEVPGTSPNEQFF. The rearrangement links TRBV4-3 to TRBJ2-1; a possible D gene is TRBD2 (6 bases). V lost 0 bases to trimming and J lost 6 bases, with 18 bases between them. Germline CDR1 is LGHNA and CDR2 is YSLEER. This CDR3 contains 17 residues.